This T cell receptor beta chain was profiled in a study of cytomegalovirus exposure and HLA in healthy donors. Turning to the study itself: Of all 400 or so donors who were genotyped, roughly 81% belonged to the Caucasian-associated ancestry cluster.

A remark on this clone: Its antigen is not identified.

With V trimmed by 6 bases and J by 5 bases, 3 bases remained unmatched. This CDR3 comprises 14 residues. Germline V gene lookup returns CDR1 SEHNR and CDR2 FQNEAQ (reference sequence). Vbeta (60) and Jbeta (13) primers were used in the PCR. TCRdb's copy holds only in-frame clones and misses some; the assay was immunoSEQ multiplex PCR. In the table there are some 150,000 clones, about 75% of which are singletons. The study's findings and limits: For most TCR sequences rarity was the rule, although some public TCRs occurred in many donors.

Input material: PBMCs. The clonotype was recovered from a woman aged 40 to 50 in good health and CMV-seronegative. The genes are TRBV7-9 and TRBJ1-4, with TRBD1 matching over 10 bases. The CDR3 nucleotides are TGTGCCAGCAGGCCGGGACAGGGGAATGAAAAACTGTTTTTT. This translates into CASRPGQGNEKLFF.